These 31 T cell receptor beta chains came from one sample sequenced in a study of shared clonotypes between healthy human individuals (dated by TCRdb to 2019 to 2021). Library preparation employed the immunoSEQ multiplex PCR assay. Drawn from immuneACCESS, this table holds only the in-frame rearrangements with V and J called that TCRdb kept. Clones are partly lost; checked studies trace under half to an unresolved V gene and leave the rest unexplained. This sample holds over 1.4 million clones; about 96% were observed only once. The ten biggest clones cover approximately 1.1% of the sample. The specimen was naive CD4+ T cells sorted from blood. Read against the paper, the sample's cell subset or site label means: CD45RA+ positively selected. Every receptor here comes from a man between 25 and 39 years old in good health.

This clone is a singleton in its sample. The CDR3 protein is CASSLVGTNYGYTF. The CDR3 bases are TGTGCCAGCAGTTTAGTAGGGACTAACTATGGCTACACCTTC. V is TRBV27 and J is TRBJ1-2; D gene ambiguous. Germline V gives CDR1 MNHEY, CDR2 SMNVEV (reference sequence). V was shortened by 2 bases and J by 0 bases, with 7 bases between the two germline ends. This CDR3 spans 14 amino acids.

The chain combines TRBV5-6 with TRBJ1-2; tentative D call: TRBD1 (5 bases). The germline gives CDR1 SGHDT, CDR2 YYEEEE. Trimming removed 2 bases at V and 7 bases at J, with 12 bases between. There are 13 residues in the CDR3. CDR3 loop: CASSFQWDGGYTF. The CDR3 nucleotides are TGTGCCAGCAGCTTCCAGTGGGACGGTGGCTACACCTTC.

The chain is built from TRBV11-2 and TRBJ2-6, with a possible D match to TRBD1 (6 bases). V was clipped by 5 bases and J by 3 bases, with 14 bases between them. The CDR3 is 16 residues long. Germline values: CDR1 SGHAT, CDR2 FQNNGV. The CDR3: CASSRLGASGANVLTF. The CDR3 nucleotides read TGTGCCAGCAGCCGACTGGGGGCAAGTGGGGCCAACGTCCTGACTTTC.

The rearrangement joins TRBV27 to TRBJ2-2; the match to TRBD2 covers 8 bases. There are 17 residues in the CDR3. V lost 1 base to trimming and J lost 2 bases; unmatched junction nucleotides: 6. From germline, CDR1 is MNHEY and CDR2 SMNVEV (reference sequence). The CDR3 loop is CASSLLSVAGNTGELFF. As DNA, the CDR3 is TGTGCCAGCAGTTTATTATCAGTAGCGGGAAACACCGGGGAGCTGTTTTTT.

The chain has TRBV5-1 and TRBJ2-1; 11 bases agree with TRBD2. Germline loops: CDR1 SGHRS, CDR2 YFSETQ. The J segment lost 4 bases and the V segment lost 0 bases, leaving 6 bases of the junction unmatched. The CDR3 sequence is 17 residues long. The CDR3 sequence: CASSLAELAGGYNEQFF. CDR3 nucleotide sequence: TGCGCCAGCAGCTTGGCCGAGTTAGCGGGAGGGTACAATGAGCAGTTCTTC.

The rearrangement uses TRBV5-1 and TRBJ1-1; D is possibly TRBD1 (6 bases). Germline CDR1 and CDR2: SGHRS and YFSETQ. The CDR3 extends over 13 amino acids. The V gene lost 5 bases and the J gene lost 4 bases, with 12 bases spanning the gap. The CDR3 is CASRQQGTTEAFF. CDR3 bases: TGCGCCAGCAGGCAACAGGGTACCACTGAAGCTTTCTTT.

The gene calls are TRBV18 and TRBJ2-2; possibly TRBD2 for D (6 bases). V was cut by 2 bases and J by 6 bases, with 10 bases left in between. The germline V gene has CDR1 KGHSH and CDR2 LQKENI. This CDR3 is 14 amino acids long. This CDR3 reads CASSPWGDAGELFF. The CDR3 nucleotides read TGTGCCAGCTCACCATGGGGGGACGCCGGGGAGCTGTTTTTT. Full variable domain (rest looked up from reference TRBV18 and TRBJ2-2): NAGVMQNPRHLVRRRGQEARLRCSPMKGHSHVYWYRQLPEEGLKFMVYLQKENIIDESGMPKERFSAEFPKEGPSILRIQQVVRGDSAAYFCASSPWGDAGELFFGEGSRLTVL.

The CDR3 DNA reads TGCGCCAGCAGCTTGGGGACGACCCACAATCAGCCCCAGCATTTT. Translating gives CASSLGTTHNQPQHF. The J gene is TRBJ1-5, the V gene TRBV5-1, with no clear D. The V end was cut by 0 bases, the J end by 3 bases, with 10 bases between. CDR1 and CDR2 from the germline V gene are SGHRS and YFSETQ. This CDR3 has 15 amino acids.

This rearrangement joins TRBV6-1 to TRBJ2-4, with 8 bases lining up with TRBD2. V was clipped by 1 base and J by 6 bases; unmatched bases: 14. Germline V gene data show CDR1 as MNHNS and CDR2 as SASEGT. This CDR3 contains 18 residues. The CDR3 loop reads CASSEVGSGMLFGNIQYF. As DNA, the CDR3 is TGTGCCAGCAGTGAAGTTGGTAGCGGGATGCTATTTGGAAACATTCAGTACTTC.

This chain uses TRBV27 with TRBJ1-2; tentative D call: TRBD1 (5 bases). The CDR3 runs 13 residues. The V end was cut by 4 bases, the J end by 8 bases, with 14 bases between. CDR1 MNHEY and CDR2 SMNVEV come from the germline V gene (reference sequence). CDR3 in amino acids: CASSSVDKQGYTF. CDR3 nucleotides: TGTGCCAGCAGTTCGGTGGACAAACAGGGCTACACCTTC.

On this clone: At the DNA level, this CDR3 is encoded by other sequences in the same sample as well. This chain joins TRBV15 and TRBJ2-6; D unresolved. This CDR3 region has 15 residues. Looked up from germline, CDR1 is LNHNV and CDR2 is YYDKDF (reference sequence). Trimming removed 1 base from V and 1 base from J, with 5 bases in between. The CDR3 protein is CATSRAGSGANVLTF. DNA for the CDR3: TGTGCCACCAGCAGAGCGGGTTCTGGGGCCAACGTCCTGACTTTC.

This clone was observed a single time. The chain joins TRBV9 to TRBJ2-7; D may be TRBD2 (6 bases). Trimming took off 0 bases at V and 4 bases at J, with 8 bases between the two ends. This CDR3 is built from 13 residues. Germline CDR1 and CDR2: SGDLS and YYNGEE. CDR3 loop: CASSVGGRYEQYF. CDR3 DNA: TGTGCCAGCAGCGTAGGGGGGAGGTACGAGCAGTACTTC.

The V gene is TRBV6-6, the J gene TRBJ1-2, with TRBD1 matching over 10 bases. Germline CDR1 and CDR2: MNHNY and SVGAGI (reference sequence). There are 15 residues in the CDR3. J gave up 3 bases and V 5 bases, and 6 bases lay outside the gene matches. This CDR3 is CASSTRDRGYYGYTF. Written as DNA, the CDR3 is TGTGCCAGCAGTACCCGGGACAGGGGATACTATGGCTACACCTTC.

The V and J genes are TRBV19 and TRBJ2-1; the D gene is possibly TRBD1 (6 bases). This CDR3 comprises 16 residues. Germline V CDR1 and CDR2: LNHDA, SQIVND (reference sequence). Trimming took 7 bases from V and 0 from J, leaving 16 bases between them. CDR3 nucleotides: TGTGCCAGTATTTCACAGGGCCCTAGCTCCTACAATGAGCAGTTCTTC. Its translation: CASISQGPSSYNEQFF.

This clone has only one observation. The genes are TRBV11-2 and TRBJ1-1; D remains unclear. This CDR3 spans 14 amino acids. The V end lost 5 bases, the J end lost 0 bases, and 10 bases lay between the germline ends. Germline V gene data show CDR1 as SGHAT and CDR2 as FQNNGV. The CDR3 sequence: CASSPSPVNTEAFF. In DNA form, the CDR3 reads TGTGCCAGCAGCCCCAGCCCCGTGAACACTGAAGCTTTCTTT.

This chain joins TRBV5-1 and TRBJ2-7; weak D call: TRBD1 (6 bases). Germline V gene sequence: CDR1 SGHRS, CDR2 YFSETQ. CDR3 length: 14 amino acids. V was pared by 4 bases and J by 4 bases, with 15 bases between. DNA for the CDR3: TGCGCCAGCAGCCGGGGACAACCCGGGTACGAGCAGTACTTC. Protein sequence: CASSRGQPGYEQYF.

The rearrangement links TRBV19 to TRBJ1-3; no reliable D call. The V end was cut by 11 bases, the J end by 1 base, with 15 bases between. CDR3 size: 14 residues. Germline loops: CDR1 LNHDA, CDR2 SQIVND (reference sequence). CDR3 bases: TGTGCCGCTAGAGACGTGTCTTCTGGAAACACCATATATTTT. This sequence encodes CAARDVSSGNTIYF.

The genes are TRBV4-3 and TRBJ1-4; the match to TRBD1 covers 9 bases. In germline, CDR1 is LGHNA, CDR2 YSLEER. Trimming took 0 bases from V and 12 from J; bases not matched to a gene: 11. This CDR3 contains 16 residues. CDR3 DNA: TGCGCCAGCAGCCAAGACTACGGGACAGGGTATTCGCAACTGTTTTTT. It yields the protein CASSQDYGTGYSQLFF.

This clone was seen once. This chain links TRBV5-1 with TRBJ2-3; D tentatively reads TRBD1 or TRBD2 (5 bases each). Germline V gives CDR1 SGHRS, CDR2 YFSETQ. The CDR3 spans 14 residues. Deletions cut 4 bases from V and 4 bases from J, with 13 bases between. The CDR3, as DNA: TGCGCCAGCAGCCCAATGGGGGACGCAGATACGCAGTATTTT. It encodes CASSPMGDADTQYF.

The rearrangement joins TRBV5-1 to TRBJ2-7, with D uncertain. The V gene's germline CDR1 is SGHRS and CDR2 YFSETQ. The CDR3 totals 15 residues. Trimming cost V 0 bases and J 2 bases, with 12 bases left between them. CDR3 region: CASSLGPGLAYEQYF. As DNA, the CDR3 is TGCGCCAGCAGCTTGGGGCCGGGTTTAGCCTACGAGCAGTACTTC. Variable domain in full (rest from reference TRBV5-1 and TRBJ2-7): KAGVTQTPRYLIKTRGQQVTLSCSPISGHRSVSWYQQTPGQGLQFLFEYFSETQRNKGNFPGRFSGRQFSNSRSEMNVSTLELGDSALYLCASSLGPGLAYEQYFGPGTRLTVT.

The chain is built from TRBV19 and TRBJ1-2; D possibly corresponds to TRBD1 (5 bases). There are 19 residues in the CDR3. Germline V gene sequence: CDR1 LNHDA, CDR2 SQIVND (reference sequence). The V end lost 4 bases, the J end lost 4 bases, and 28 bases lay between the germline ends. The DNA for the CDR3 is TGTGCCAGTAGTAACCGCGGTAGGGCCTTGGTAGGGGAACCCTATGGCTACACCTTC. The encoded protein is CASSNRGRALVGEPYGYTF.

A single count supports this clone. The rearrangement links TRBV5-1 to TRBJ2-2, with TRBD2 matching 7 bases. There are 16 residues in the CDR3. Looked up from germline, CDR1 is SGHRS and CDR2 is YFSETQ. Germline trimming cut 4 bases from V and 1 base from J; bases unmatched to any gene: 7. Here the CDR3 reads CASSPLASGNTGELFF. CDR3 sequence (DNA): TGCGCCAGCAGCCCCCTTGCTAGCGGGAACACCGGGGAGCTGTTTTTT.

Turning to this clone: Other nucleotide sequences in the sample specify the same CDR3. The rearrangement joins TRBV18 to TRBJ2-5; TRBD1 is a possible D gene (5 bases). CDR1 and CDR2 (germline): KGHSH, LQKENI. The CDR3 extends over 14 amino acids. Deletions cut 6 bases from V and 1 base from J, with 12 bases between. Here the CDR3 reads CASSPTGVQETQYF. CDR3 bases: TGTGCCAGCTCCCCTACAGGAGTCCAAGAGACCCAGTACTTC.

The rearrangement links TRBV5-1 to TRBJ2-1, with D perhaps assigned TRBD1 or TRBD2 (7 bases each). The CDR3 runs to 14 residues. Deletions cut 4 bases from V and 8 bases from J, with 16 bases between. Germline CDR1 is SGHRS and CDR2 is YFSETQ. CDR3 nucleotides: TGCGCCAGCAGCGACCTCCAGGGGGGGGATGAGCAGTTCTTC. As protein: CASSDLQGGDEQFF.

The chain combines TRBV18 with TRBJ1-1; tentatively, D is TRBD1 (5 bases). V lost 6 bases, J lost 6 bases, and 17 bases lay in between. This CDR3 comprises 14 residues. The germline gives CDR1 KGHSH, CDR2 LQKENI. CDR3 nucleotide sequence: TGTGCCAGCTCTCCCCCCGTTGTGGGGGCTGAAGCTTTCTTT. This sequence encodes CASSPPVVGAEAFF. Supplemented by reference TRBV18 and TRBJ1-1, the full variable domain reads NAGVMQNPRHLVRRRGQEARLRCSPMKGHSHVYWYRQLPEEGLKFMVYLQKENIIDESGMPKERFSAEFPKEGPSILRIQQVVRGDSAAYFCASSPPVVGAEAFFGQGTRLTVV.

The V and J genes are TRBV7-2 and TRBJ2-3, with 10 bases matching TRBD1. The CDR3 covers 17 residues. The ends lost 5 bases at V and 2 bases at J; junction bases unmatched: 10. Germline CDR1 is SGHTA and CDR2 is FQGNSA. CDR3 residues: CASSPQWTGGNTDTQYF. The DNA for the CDR3 is TGTGCCAGCAGCCCCCAATGGACAGGGGGTAACACAGATACGCAGTATTTT. Together with reference TRBV7-2 and TRBJ2-3, the CDR3 gives the full variable domain: GAGVSQSPSNKVTEKGKDVELRCDPISGHTALYWYRQSLGQGLEFLIYFQGNSAPDKSGLPSDRFSAERTGGSVSTLTIQRTQQEDSAVYLCASSPQWTGGNTDTQYFGPGTRLTVL.

The rearrangement uses TRBV7-9 and TRBJ2-7, with 7 bases aligning to TRBD2. V was clipped by 2 bases and J by 0 bases; unmatched bases: 4. This CDR3 has 15 residues. Germline CDR1 is SEHNR and CDR2 is FQNEAQ (reference sequence). The CDR3 region has the DNA TGTGCCAGCAGCTTAACGACTAGCTTCTCCTACGAGCAGTACTTC. Translated, it gives CASSLTTSFSYEQYF.

This chain links TRBV28 with TRBJ1-4; a possible D gene is TRBD1 (6 bases). V was trimmed by 5 bases and J by 8 bases, leaving 15 bases between them. Germline V gives CDR1 MDHEN, CDR2 SYDVKM. The CDR3 has 14 residues. The CDR3 sequence is CASSAQGLEEKLFF. As DNA, the CDR3 is TGTGCCAGCAGTGCACAGGGCCTAGAGGAAAAACTGTTTTTT.

DNA of the CDR3: TGTGCCAGCAGCCTGACATTCCGCACAGATACGCAGTATTTT. Encoded protein: CASSLTFRTDTQYF. The chain joins TRBV11-2 to TRBJ2-3; the D is unclear. This CDR3 is built from 14 residues. Germline V gene data show CDR1 as SGHAT and CDR2 as FQNNGV. Trimming shortened V by 5 bases and J by 1 base, and 10 bases separated the two germline ends.

The table lists this clone with a count of one. The J gene is TRBJ2-7, the V gene TRBV18; D remains ambiguous. This CDR3 has 13 amino acids. Trimming took 2 bases from V and 3 from J, leaving 8 bases between them. CDR1 and CDR2 (germline): KGHSH, LQKENI. CDR3 nucleotides: TGTGCCAGCTCACCATGGGGATTCTACGAGCAGTACTTC. Its translation: CASSPWGFYEQYF. The entire variable domain, with the rest obtained from reference TRBV18 and TRBJ2-7, is as follows: NAGVMQNPRHLVRRRGQEARLRCSPMKGHSHVYWYRQLPEEGLKFMVYLQKENIIDESGMPKERFSAEFPKEGPSILRIQQVVRGDSAAYFCASSPWGFYEQYFGPGTRLTVT.

Of note for this clone: Other DNA sequences from this sample encode an identical CDR3 as well. V is TRBV7-2 and J is TRBJ2-1, with 11 bases matching TRBD2. Looked up from germline, CDR1 is SGHTA and CDR2 is FQGNSA. Losses at the gene ends were 5 bases for V and 7 bases for J; bases not matched to a gene: 7. There are 15 residues in the CDR3. CDR3: CASSQGLAGGNEQFF. In DNA, the CDR3 is TGTGCCAGCAGCCAAGGACTAGCGGGTGGAAATGAGCAGTTCTTC.